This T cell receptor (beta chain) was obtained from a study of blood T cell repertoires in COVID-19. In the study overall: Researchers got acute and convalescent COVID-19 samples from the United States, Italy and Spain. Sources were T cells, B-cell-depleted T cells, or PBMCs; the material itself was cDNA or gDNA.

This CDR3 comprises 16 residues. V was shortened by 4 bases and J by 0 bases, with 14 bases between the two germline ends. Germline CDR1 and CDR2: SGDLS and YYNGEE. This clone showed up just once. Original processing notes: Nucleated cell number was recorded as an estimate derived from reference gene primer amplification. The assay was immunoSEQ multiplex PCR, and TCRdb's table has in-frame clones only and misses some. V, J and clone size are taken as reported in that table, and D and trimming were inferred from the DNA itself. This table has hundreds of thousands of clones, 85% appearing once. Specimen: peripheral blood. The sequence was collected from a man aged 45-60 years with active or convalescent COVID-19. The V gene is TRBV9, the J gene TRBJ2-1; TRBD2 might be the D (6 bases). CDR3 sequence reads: CASSLQAGHSYNEQFF. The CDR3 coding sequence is TGTGCCAGCAGCCTTCAAGCGGGCCACTCCTACAATGAGCAGTTCTTC.